Presented here are 23 T cell receptor beta chains from one specimen sequenced in a study of blood T cell repertoires in COVID-19. Sequenced by immunoSEQ multiplex PCR; TCRdb stores in-frame clones only, minus some. The sample records more than 350,000 clones, about 90% being singletons. The source material was peripheral blood. The receptors originated from a woman aged 25 to 45 with COVID-19, enrolled during active disease.

The genes are TRBV29-1 and TRBJ1-1; D possibly corresponds to TRBD1 (5 bases). In germline, CDR1 is SQVTM, CDR2 ANQGSEA. The CDR3 covers 12 residues. Trimming stripped 4 bases from V and 6 bases from J, with 12 bases between. CDR3 loop: CSVGAGLSEAFF. DNA of the CDR3: TGCAGCGTTGGGGCAGGGCTTTCTGAAGCTTTCTTT.

Only one count was recorded for this clone. The chain recombines TRBV7-2 with TRBJ1-2; D is perhaps TRBD1 (6 bases). This CDR3 contains 13 residues. The germline CDR1 and CDR2 sequences are SGHTA and FQGNSA. The V end lost 6 bases, the J end lost 3 bases, and 11 bases lay between the germline ends. DNA of the CDR3: TGTGCCAGCAGGCAGGGGTTTGACTATGGCTACACCTTC. This encodes CASRQGFDYGYTF.

The gene calls are TRBV5-4 and TRBJ2-5, with D uncertain. The CDR3 has 15 residues. The germline V and J ends were trimmed by 1 base and 4 bases, with 14 bases remaining between them. CDR1 and CDR2 (germline): SGHNT, YYREEE (reference sequence). The CDR3 spells CASSLKTPPGETQYF. The CDR3 nucleotides are TGTGCCAGCAGCTTGAAGACTCCTCCCGGAGAGACCCAGTACTTC.

This sequence joins TRBV24-1 and TRBJ2-2, with D perhaps matching TRBD2 (6 bases). This CDR3 has 16 residues. Germline loops: CDR1 KGHDR, CDR2 SFDVKD. The V and J ends lost 1 base and 0 bases respectively, with 8 bases between them. The CDR3 DNA reads as TGTGCCACCAGTGATTTAGGCGGGACGAACACCGGGGAGCTGTTTTTT. It codes for CATSDLGGTNTGELFF.

CDR3 nucleotides: TGTGCCAGCAGTCGCCTCGGACAGGGGGCCCACGAGCAGTACTTC. It codes for CASSRLGQGAHEQYF. This chain links TRBV6-6 with TRBJ2-7; 11 bases agree with TRBD1. Germline CDR1 reads MNHNY; CDR2 reads SVGAGI (reference sequence). The CDR3 covers 15 residues. V trimming: 5 bases; J trimming: 5 bases; junction bases outside the gene matches: 8.

The rearrangement joins TRBV10-1 to TRBJ2-3; TRBD2 agrees at 7 bases. The CDR3 is made up of 14 amino acids. Germline V gene sequence: CDR1 WNHNN, CDR2 SYGVQD (reference sequence). V trimming: 4 bases; J trimming: 3 bases; junction bases outside the gene matches: 4. The CDR3 loop reads CASSAGGTTDTQYF. The DNA of the CDR3 is TGCGCCAGCAGTGCGGGAGGAACGACAGATACGCAGTATTTT.

The chain joins TRBV10-3 to TRBJ2-3; no clear D gene. The CDR3 contains 15 residues. Germline-derived CDR1 and CDR2 are ENHRY and SYGVKD. V was shortened by 2 bases and J by 2 bases, with 11 bases between the two germline ends. The CDR3 sequence: CAISERSVPTDTQYF. In nucleotides, the CDR3 is TGTGCCATCAGTGAGAGGAGCGTGCCCACAGATACGCAGTATTTT.

The rearrangement joins TRBV10-3 to TRBJ2-2, with 7 bases fitting TRBD1. CDR1 and CDR2 from the germline V gene are ENHRY and SYGVKD. After removal of 6 bases from V and 4 bases from J, the junction contained 5 bases not matched to a gene. This CDR3 has 14 residues. The CDR3 DNA reads as TGTGCCATCAGGACAGGGATGTCCACCGGGGAGCTGTTTTTT. Translating gives CAIRTGMSTGELFF.

This clone was recorded once. J is TRBJ2-1 and V is TRBV6-1; possibly TRBD2 for D (6 bases). Trimming left V 3 bases short and J 3 bases short, with 12 bases between. Germline CDR1 MNHNS, CDR2 SASEGT. CDR3 length: 15 residues. CDR3 in DNA: TGTGCCAGCAGTGACAGACTAGGTTTCTACAATGAGCAGTTCTTC. It codes for CASSDRLGFYNEQFF.

The V call is TRBV11-2, the J call TRBJ2-1; TRBD2 agrees at 9 bases. This CDR3 is 15 amino acids long. Unmatched junction bases numbered 6, after V lost 4 bases and J lost 5 bases. From germline, CDR1 is SGHAT and CDR2 FQNNGV. The CDR3 DNA follows: TGTGCCAGCAGCTCCCGACTAGCGGCTCACAATGAGCAGTTCTTC. Residues: CASSSRLAAHNEQFF.

A single count supports this clone. The CDR3 is CATSDTDRGNEQFF. The CDR3 DNA is TGTGCCACCAGTGATACCGACAGGGGGAATGAGCAGTTCTTC. The V and J genes are TRBV24-1 and TRBJ2-1; 9 positions agree with TRBD1. The CDR3 has 14 residues. J gave up 7 bases and V 3 bases, and 3 bases lay outside the gene matches. The V gene's germline CDR1 is KGHDR and CDR2 SFDVKD.

The V and J genes are TRBV21-1 and TRBJ2-7; the table's TRBD1 call for D was not verified on the DNA. TRBV21-1 is marked as a pseudogene. This CDR3 spans 15 amino acids. CDR3 DNA: TGTGCCAGCAGTTTACAGGGGGCGGTTCCCTACGAGCAGTACTTC. Translating it yields CASSLQGAVPYEQYF.

The V and J genes are TRBV29-1 and TRBJ2-7; D possibly corresponds to TRBD1 (8 bases). Trimming shortened V by 3 bases and J by 0 bases, and 18 bases separated the two germline ends. The CDR3 is 16 amino acids. The germline gives CDR1 SQVTM, CDR2 ANQGSEA. CDR3 sequence (DNA): TGCAGCGTTGACGGGGGGACAGGATATGACTCCTACGAGCAGTACTTC. It yields the protein CSVDGGTGYDSYEQYF.

The genes are TRBV5-8 and TRBJ1-6; D call uncertain. V was pared by 4 bases and J by 6 bases, with 17 bases between. CDR3 length: 16 amino acids. Germline V lookup: CDR1 SGHTS, CDR2 YDEGEE. CDR3 loop: CASSPDPDTTNSPLHF. The CDR3 DNA is TGTGCCAGCAGCCCCGACCCCGACACCACTAATTCACCCCTCCACTTT.

The chain links TRBV5-4 to TRBJ2-1; 9 nucleotides agree with TRBD1. With 4 bases clipped from V and 12 bases from J, the junction kept 14 bases outside the gene matches. The CDR3 covers 15 residues. Germline V gives CDR1 SGHNT, CDR2 YYREEE (reference sequence). CDR3 bases: TGTGCCAGCAGCCCCGGGACAGGGTTACCCACAGCGCAGTTCTTC. Protein sequence: CASSPGTGLPTAQFF.

V is TRBV7-9 and J is TRBJ2-7; the D gene is possibly TRBD1 (6 bases). Germline V lookup: CDR1 SEHNR, CDR2 FQNEAQ (reference sequence). Trimming cost V 5 bases and J 3 bases, with 11 bases left between them. The CDR3 totals 13 residues. The CDR3 region is CASSQKGVYEQYF. The CDR3 DNA is TGTGCCAGCAGCCAGAAGGGGGTCTACGAGCAGTACTTC.

This clone showed up just once. The chain couples TRBV24-1 to TRBJ2-1; 8 positions agree with TRBD2. This CDR3 spans 16 amino acids. Germline CDR1 KGHDR, CDR2 SFDVKD. V trimming: 0 bases; J trimming: 10 bases; junction bases outside the gene matches: 10. This CDR3 is CATSDLAAGAFREQFF. CDR3 DNA sequence: TGTGCCACCAGTGATTTGGCAGCGGGGGCCTTCAGGGAGCAGTTCTTC.

V is TRBV5-4 and J is TRBJ1-1; 7 bases align to TRBD1. Losses at the gene ends were 2 bases for V and 1 base for J; bases not matched to a gene: 5. Germline V CDR1 and CDR2: SGHNT, YYREEE (reference sequence). The CDR3 totals 15 residues. CDR3 loop: CASSLIDRENTEAFF. For the CDR3, the DNA is TGTGCCAGCAGCTTAATTGACAGGGAGAACACTGAAGCTTTCTTT.

The chain couples TRBV18 to TRBJ1-3; 7 bases are shared with TRBD1. This CDR3 is 17 amino acids long. Germline CDR1 KGHSH, CDR2 LQKENI. V dropped 5 bases and J dropped 4; count of bases not matched to a gene: 14. The CDR3 DNA reads TGTGCCAGCTCAACCTTCGGTACACAGGGGTCAGGAAACACCATATATTTT. Its protein is CASSTFGTQGSGNTIYF.

The chain joins TRBV30 to TRBJ1-5, with unresolved D. V was trimmed by 3 bases and J by 0 bases, leaving 9 bases between them. CDR3 size: 14 residues. Per the germline V gene, CDR1 is GTSNPN and CDR2 is SVGIG (reference sequence). CDR3 amino acids: CAWSGVNSNQPQHF. CDR3 DNA sequence: TGTGCCTGGAGCGGGGTAAATAGCAATCAGCCCCAGCATTTT.

This clone has only one observation. This chain uses TRBV4-1 with TRBJ2-5; 11 bases fit TRBD1. J was trimmed by 4 bases and V by 2 bases; bases with no gene match: 9. Looked up from germline, CDR1 is MGHRA and CDR2 is YSYEKL. This CDR3 is built from 17 residues. The chain's CDR3 is CASSQTFVGQGAETQYF. The CDR3 nucleotides are TGCGCCAGCAGCCAAACCTTCGTAGGACAGGGGGCAGAGACCCAGTACTTC.

The CDR3 region has the DNA TGTGCCAGCAGTGAGGGCGTGAACACTGAAGCTTTCTTT. Protein: CASSEGVNTEAFF. This chain joins TRBV25-1 and TRBJ1-1; no reliable D call. This CDR3 is 13 amino acids long. From germline, CDR1 is MGHDK and CDR2 SYGVNS. V gave up 3 bases and J gave up 0 bases, with 5 bases separating them.

This chain connects TRBV27 to TRBJ2-6; 10 bases are a match to TRBD1. This CDR3 contains 20 residues. Germline CDR1 is MNHEY and CDR2 is SMNVEV (reference sequence). Trimming at V came to 5 bases and at J to 4 bases, leaving 17 bases not matched to a gene. CDR3 DNA: TGTGCCAGCAGTCCCCTCCGGGACAGGGGTGTTCTGGCAGGGGCCAACGTCCTGACTTTC. It is translated as CASSPLRDRGVLAGANVLTF.